The rows below give T cell receptor beta chains drawn from one sample of a study of shared clonotypes between healthy human individuals. This table comes from immunoSEQ multiplex PCR, and its TCRdb copy is limited to in-frame clones, with some not included. The table has a few million clones, around nine tenths seen once. The sample consisted of naive CD4+ T cells sorted from blood. The receptors shown here come from a man younger than 35 in good health. The CDR3 runs from the conserved cysteine through the conserved F or W. D genes are given only for firm matches. A row's size may be missing; if present it is once, few, many or a size class.

TRBJ1-5 . 15 TRBV19 . CASSVAGNSNQPQHF TGTGCCAGTAGTGTGGCAGGGAATAGCAATCAGCCCCAGCATTTT
TRBJ1-2 . 17 TRBV5-1 . CASSISHRTEAPYGYTF TGCGCCAGCAGCATATCGCACAGGACGGAAGCGCCTTATGGCTACACCTTC
TRBJ1-1 . 14 TRBV7-9 few CASRRTGAGESSFF TGTGCCAGCAGGCGGACTGGAGCAGGGGAGTCGTCTTTCTTT
TRBJ2-7 . 11 TRBV5-1 . CACRGGSEQYF TGCGCCTGCAGGGGTGGGAGCGAGCAGTACTTC
TRBJ2-7 . 12 TRBV30 . CACGPQNYEQYF TGTGCCTGCGGACCGCAAAACTACGAGCAGTACTTC
TRBJ2-3 TRBD2 16 TRBV11-3 . CASSLGTSGRGDTQYF TGTGCCAGCAGCCTCGGGACTAGCGGGAGAGGAGATACGCAGTATTTT
TRBJ2-7 TRBD1 14 TRBV27 . CASSPRRTGDEQYF TGTGCCAGCAGTCCCCGTCGGACAGGGGACGAGCAGTACTTC
TRBJ1-2 . 13 TRBV5-4 . CASSRDGNYGYTF TGTGCCAGCAGCCGCGACGGGAACTATGGCTACACCTTC
TRBJ2-5 TRBD2 14 TRBV10-3 . CAIRGTSSLETQYF TGTGCCATCAGGGGGACTAGCTCGTTAGAGACCCAGTACTTC
TRBJ1-2 . 18 TRBV27 . CASSFRAGKANAGYGYTF TGTGCCAGCAGTTTTCGGGCAGGGAAAGCTAATGCGGGCTATGGCTACACCTTC
TRBJ1-6 TRBD1 14 TRBV10-3 once CASSRQGGNSPLHF TGTGCCAGCAGTCGACAGGGCGGCAATTCACCCCTCCACTTT
TRBJ1-4 TRBD1 17 TRBV11-3 . CASSHWTGVKLWEKLFF TGTGCCAGCAGCCATTGGACAGGGGTGAAATTGTGGGAAAAACTGTTTTTT
TRBJ1-2 . 14 TRBV27 . CASSPAGTASGYTF TGTGCCAGCAGTCCTGCGGGGACGGCCAGTGGCTACACCTTC
TRBJ1-5 . 14 TRBV6-1 . CASMGRGGNQPQHF TGTGCCAGCATGGGGAGAGGGGGCAATCAGCCCCAGCATTTT
TRBJ2-1 . 15 TRBV9 once CASSVDQGSYNEQFF TGTGCCAGCAGCGTAGACCAGGGCTCCTACAATGAGCAGTTCTTC
TRBJ2-5 . 13 TRBV27 . CASSYRIAETQYF TGTGCCAGCAGCTACAGGATTGCGGAGACCCAGTACTTC
TRBJ1-3 . 16 TRBV5-1 . CASSPILGEAGNTIYF TGCGCCAGCAGCCCGATACTAGGGGAAGCTGGAAACACCATATATTTT
TRBJ2-7 . 16 TRBV4-3 . CASSQVGFSSRHEQYF TGCGCCAGCAGCCAAGTCGGATTCTCTTCGAGACACGAGCAGTACTTC
TRBJ1-1 . 13 TRBV19 . CASSTQMNTEAFF TGTGCCAGTAGTACACAGATGAACACTGAAGCTTTCTTT
TRBJ1-1 TRBD1 12 TRBV19 . CASSMTGPEAFF TGTGCCAGTAGTATGACAGGGCCTGAAGCTTTCTTT
TRBJ1-2 TRBD1 14 TRBV7-9 few CASSLSGQGGRYTF TGTGCCAGCAGCTTATCCGGACAGGGTGGGCGCTACACCTTC
TRBJ1-2 . 14 TRBV5-6 . CASSFKAANYGYTF TGTGCCAGCAGCTTTAAGGCGGCTAACTATGGCTACACCTTC
TRBJ1-2 . 14 TRBV28 . CASSPGTQNYGYTF TGTGCCAGCAGCCCCGGGACACAAAACTATGGCTACACCTTC
TRBJ1-6 TRBD1 14 TRBV6-5 . CASRTRDRVAPLHF TGTGCCAGCAGAACCCGGGACAGGGTGGCACCCCTCCACTTT
TRBJ2-1 TRBD2 14 TRBV7-6 . CASSVNAGVNEQFF TGTGCCAGCAGCGTTAATGCGGGAGTAAATGAGCAGTTCTTC
TRBJ2-5 . 12 TRBV6-6 . CASAPGDRTQYF TGTGCCAGCGCTCCCGGCGATAGGACCCAGTACTTC
TRBJ2-7 TRBD1 13 TRBV29-1 . CSVRTGGEGEQYF TGCAGCGTTAGGACAGGGGGCGAGGGGGAGCAGTACTTC
TRBJ1-1 TRBD1 14 TRBV7-9 once CASSFGQENTEAFF TGTGCCAGCAGCTTTGGACAGGAGAACACTGAAGCTTTCTTT
TRBJ1-6 TRBD1 16 TRBV5-5 . CASTPTGGLNNSPLHF TGTGCCAGCACCCCGACAGGGGGGCTGAATAATTCACCCCTCCACTTT
TRBJ1-6 . 16 TRBV4-1 . CASSHSSPGASLPLHF TGCGCCAGCAGCCATTCAAGTCCGGGGGCCTCCCTCCCCCTCCACTTT
TRBJ2-1 . 17 TRBV5-4 . CASSSEGTQGSYNEQFF TGTGCCAGCAGCTCCGAGGGGACACAGGGCTCCTACAATGAGCAGTTCTTC
TRBJ1-3 . 17 TRBV4-3 . CASSQDPPGGAGNTIYF TGCGCCAGCAGCCAAGATCCCCCGGGGGGCGCTGGAAACACCATATATTTT
TRBJ1-6 . 13 TRBV6-5 few CASSPAHNSPLHF TGTGCCAGCAGCCCCGCACATAATTCACCCCTCCACTTT
TRBJ1-1 . 13 TRBV7-2 . CASSSHQNTEAFF TGTGCCAGCAGCTCACACCAAAACACTGAAGCTTTCTTT
TRBJ2-1 TRBD2 17 TRBV28 . CASTDLAGSSSYNEQFF TGTGCCAGTACGGATCTAGCGGGGTCAAGCTCCTACAATGAGCAGTTCTTC
TRBJ1-3 TRBD1 14 TRBV5-1 . CASSPGQTGNTIYF TGCGCCAGCAGCCCGGGACAGACTGGAAACACCATATATTTT
TRBJ2-3 . 14 TRBV2 . CASSEAGGTDTQYF TGTGCCAGCAGCGAGGCAGGAGGAACAGATACGCAGTATTTT
TRBJ2-4 . 16 TRBV28 . CASSSPGSEAKNIQYF TGTGCCAGCAGCTCTCCGGGGTCCGAAGCCAAAAACATTCAGTACTTC
TRBJ1-2 TRBD1 13 TRBV6-5 . CASTRTGANGYTF TGTGCCAGCACCCGGACAGGGGCGAATGGCTACACCTTC
TRBJ2-2 TRBD2 17 TRBV18 . CASSPLLGTMNTGELFF TGTGCCAGCTCACCCCTTTTAGGGACTATGAACACCGGGGAGCTGTTTTTT
TRBJ2-7 . 12 TRBV30 . CAWRGGSYEQYF TGTGCCTGGAGGGGGGGTAGCTACGAGCAGTACTTC
TRBJ2-5 . 12 TRBV28 . CASNPGPETQYF TGTGCCAGCAACCCAGGTCCGGAGACCCAGTACTTC
TRBJ1-2 TRBD1 14 TRBV19 . CASSIPGQGRGYTF TGTGCCAGTAGTATCCCCGGACAGGGTCGTGGCTACACCTTC
TRBJ1-3 . 16 TRBV9 . CASSANPGGSGNTIYF TGTGCCAGCAGCGCAAACCCGGGGGGATCTGGAAACACCATATATTTT
TRBJ2-1 . 11 TRBV6-6 . CASSSKGEQFF TGTGCCAGCAGTTCCAAGGGTGAGCAGTTCTTC
TRBJ2-3 TRBD2 16 TRBV4-3 . CASSQETSGSPDTQYF TGCGCCAGCAGCCAAGAGACTAGCGGGAGCCCAGATACGCAGTATTTT
TRBJ2-5 . 14 TRBV27 . CASSLGPLMETQYF TGTGCCAGCAGTTTAGGCCCCTTAATGGAGACCCAGTACTTC
TRBJ1-6 TRBD1 16 TRBV28 . CASRSPGQGDNSPLHF TGTGCCAGCAGATCCCCGGGACAGGGGGATAATTCACCCCTCCACTTT
TRBJ2-5 TRBD2 15 TRBV19 once CASSMGAGGRETQYF TGTGCCAGTAGTATGGGCGCGGGGGGCAGGGAGACCCAGTACTTC
TRBJ1-3 TRBD1 16 TRBV18 . CASSPGDRVGGNTIYF TGTGCCAGCTCACCCGGGGACAGAGTAGGTGGAAACACCATATATTTT